These 16 T cell receptor beta chains were sequenced from one sample in a study of cytomegalovirus exposure and HLA in healthy donors. The PCR was carried out with 60 Vbeta primers and 13 Jbeta primers. The assay was immunoSEQ multiplex PCR, and TCRdb's table has in-frame clones only and misses some. Of some 63,000 clones in the sample, 83% are singletons; the top ten hold about 1.6%. The sequencing sample was made of PBMCs. The receptors were sampled from a human donor in good health.

The chain recombines TRBV4-2 with TRBJ2-6, with D possibly matching TRBD1 (5 bases). The CDR3 has 16 amino acids. Germline V gene data show CDR1 as LGHNA and CDR2 as YNFKEQ. Between the trimmed V and J ends, which lost 5 bases and 3 bases, there was a span of 14 bases. CDR3 region: CASSETGSSGANVLTF. In DNA, the CDR3 is TGTGCCAGCAGCGAAACAGGAAGTAGTGGGGCCAACGTCCTGACTTTC.

Of note for this clone: Because the CDR3's place on the DNA is in doubt, the DNA is left out and the CDR3 is given as listed by TCRdb. J is TRBJ2-6 and V is TRBV21-1; TRBD1, as called in the table, went unchecked against the DNA. TRBV21-1 counts as a pseudogene. Including both end residues, the CDR3 is 19 amino acids long. CDR3 amino acids: CASSAPRDRVGSGANVLTF.

V gene TRBV7-2 combines with J gene TRBJ2-3, with 7 bases fitting TRBD2. Trimming took 4 bases from V and 0 from J; bases not matched to a gene: 10. The CDR3 loop spans 17 amino acids. CDR1 and CDR2 (germline): SGHTA, FQGNSA. CDR3 region: CASSWRGRSTSTDTQYF. The CDR3 bases are TGTGCCAGCAGCTGGCGGGGGAGATCAACTAGCACAGATACGCAGTATTTT.

The chain has TRBV2 and TRBJ1-2; 8 bases map to TRBD1. The CDR3 consists of 16 residues. Per germline, CDR1 SNHLY and CDR2 FYNNEI. J lost 3 bases, V lost 4 bases, and 10 bases had no gene match. CDR3 in amino acids: CASSGFGETGDYGYTF. The CDR3 region has the DNA TGTGCCAGCAGTGGATTCGGAGAGACAGGGGACTATGGCTACACCTTC.

The rearrangement links TRBV2 to TRBJ1-1; a possible D gene is TRBD1 (6 bases). Germline loops: CDR1 SNHLY, CDR2 FYNNEI. The CDR3 extends over 16 amino acids. Trimming shortened V by 4 bases and J by 5 bases, and 20 bases separated the two germline ends. CDR3 region: CASSVETRGPGTEAFF. In DNA form, the CDR3 reads TGTGCCAGCAGTGTGGAGACGCGGGGGCCGGGGACTGAAGCTTTCTTT.

The chain is built from TRBV7-9 and TRBJ1-5; 10 nucleotides align to TRBD1. CDR1 and CDR2 from the germline V gene are SEHNR and FQNEAQ (reference sequence). CDR3 size: 19 residues. V lost 4 bases and J lost 2; bases outside the gene matches: 14. The CDR3 here is CASSSGPWTGGFGNQPQHF. The CDR3 region has the DNA TGTGCCAGCAGCTCCGGCCCCTGGACAGGGGGATTTGGCAATCAGCCCCAGCATTTT.

The J gene is TRBJ2-3, the V gene TRBV4-2; 11 bases align to TRBD2. This CDR3 has 16 residues. The V gene end was trimmed by 5 bases and the J gene end by 2 bases; junction bases not matched to a gene: 6. The germline V gene has CDR1 LGHNA and CDR2 YNFKEQ. CDR3 bases: TGTGCCAGCAGCTATAGACTAGCGGGGACCACAGATACGCAGTATTTT. Residues: CASSYRLAGTTDTQYF.

The gene calls are TRBV7-2 and TRBJ2-1; 7 nucleotides line up with TRBD2. Germline CDR1 and CDR2: SGHTA and FQGNSA. The CDR3 has 13 residues. After removal of 7 bases from V and 7 bases from J, the junction contained 7 bases not matched to a gene. The CDR3 coding sequence is TGTGCCAGCAAAATCGGGGGGACGAATGAGCAGTTCTTC. Translated, it gives CASKIGGTNEQFF.

This clone was found once. The rearrangement joins TRBV5-1 to TRBJ1-3; no definite D call. Germline loops: CDR1 SGHRS, CDR2 YFSETQ. CDR3 length: 13 residues. The germline V and J ends were trimmed by 2 bases and 1 base, with 4 bases remaining between them. The CDR3 loop reads CASSFRSGNTIYF. CDR3 nucleotide sequence: TGCGCCAGCAGCTTCCGTTCTGGAAACACCATATATTTT. Full variable domain (missing parts from reference TRBV5-1 and TRBJ1-3): KAGVTQTPRYLIKTRGQQVTLSCSPISGHRSVSWYQQTPGQGLQFLFEYFSETQRNKGNFPGRFSGRQFSNSRSEMNVSTLELGDSALYLCASSFRSGNTIYFGEGSWLTVV.

The chain carries TRBV28 and TRBJ1-5; D remains ambiguous. Germline loops: CDR1 MDHEN, CDR2 SYDVKM. Trimming took 6 bases from V and 0 from J, leaving 3 bases between them. The CDR3 has 12 amino acids. The CDR3 DNA reads TGTGCCAGCAGCAATAGCAATCAGCCCCAGCATTTT. Translating gives CASSNSNQPQHF.

J is TRBJ2-1 and V is TRBV6-1; unclear D gene. The V and J ends lost 7 bases and 2 bases respectively, with 12 bases between them. Looked up from germline, CDR1 is MNHNS and CDR2 is SASEGT. The length of the CDR3 is 14 residues. The CDR3 coding sequence is TGTGCCAGCATCGACTCAGACCCCTACAATGAGCAGTTCTTC. Translation gives CASIDSDPYNEQFF.

V usage is TRBV18 and J usage is TRBJ2-5, with TRBD2 as a possible D gene (6 bases). The V end was cut by 3 bases, the J end by 5 bases, with 16 bases between. In germline, CDR1 is KGHSH, CDR2 LQKENI. CDR3 size: 15 residues. CDR3 region: CASSPGQEGMETQYF. The CDR3 nucleotides read TGTGCCAGCTCACCGGGTCAGGAGGGGATGGAGACCCAGTACTTC.

Only a few counts were recorded for this clone. The chain links TRBV7-2 to TRBJ2-3; D gene ambiguous. The CDR3 contains 12 residues. Trimming removed 3 bases from V and 4 bases from J, with 5 bases in between. The germline CDR1 and CDR2 sequences are SGHTA and FQGNSA. CDR3 amino acids: CASSFSSDTQYF. In DNA, the CDR3 is TGTGCCAGCAGCTTTAGCTCAGATACGCAGTATTTT.

This chain uses TRBV9 with TRBJ1-1; 7 bases agree with TRBD1. After removal of 4 bases from V and 4 bases from J, the junction contained 7 bases not matched to a gene. Germline lookup yields CDR1 SGDLS and CDR2 YYNGEE. This CDR3 has 14 amino acids. This chain's CDR3 is CASSFTGVGTEAFF. The DNA for the CDR3 is TGTGCCAGCAGCTTTACAGGGGTGGGCACTGAAGCTTTCTTT.

The chain uses TRBV28 and TRBJ2-1; the D gene is possibly TRBD1 (5 bases). The CDR3 sequence is 13 residues long. V was pared by 4 bases and J by 12 bases, with 16 bases between. The germline V gene has CDR1 MDHEN and CDR2 SYDVKM. The CDR3 region has the DNA TGTGCCAGCAGTTATACCTCAGGGCGGCTGCAGTTCTTC. As protein: CASSYTSGRLQFF.

This chain uses TRBV5-1 with TRBJ2-1; TRBD2 might be the D (6 bases). The V and J ends lost 2 bases and 0 bases respectively, with 9 bases between them. The germline V gene has CDR1 SGHRS and CDR2 YFSETQ. The CDR3 runs 15 residues. The CDR3 DNA is TGCGCCAGCAGCTTAGGAGGGGCCTCCTACAATGAGCAGTTCTTC. It yields the protein CASSLGGASYNEQFF. Full variable domain (rest looked up from reference TRBV5-1 and TRBJ2-1): KAGVTQTPRYLIKTRGQQVTLSCSPISGHRSVSWYQQTPGQGLQFLFEYFSETQRNKGNFPGRFSGRQFSNSRSEMNVSTLELGDSALYLCASSLGGASYNEQFFGPGTRLTVL.